This TCR beta chain was sequenced in a study of identical twins. Using its own MiXCR run on the 5' RACE reads, TCRdb lists one record per CDR3 protein. This table holds about 530,000 distinct CDR3 sequences, roughly 15% found once. The CDR3 spans 14 residues. In germline, CDR1 is LGHDT, CDR2 YNNKEL (reference sequence). Trimming took off 4 bases at V and 4 bases at J, with 13 bases between the two ends. The same data also contributed to another study, on yellow fever vaccine responses in identical twins.

The J gene is TRBJ1-1, the V gene TRBV3-1; weak D call: TRBD1 (5 bases). This receptor was identified in a woman aged 18-35 years in good health. Sequenced: CD4+ T cells sorted from blood. The CDR3 DNA is TGTGCCAGCAGCCGTGGGGGGGTGACCACTGAAGCTTTCTTT. Translation: CASSRGGVTTEAFF.